The 24 T cell receptor beta chains below all came from one sample that was sequenced in a study of CD8 T cells in Susac syndrome. Reverse transcription of roughly 0.5 to 1 ug RNA used random hexamers. TCRdb used MiXCR to reprocess the immunoSEQ multiplex PCR reads, holding one entry per CDR3 protein. Among roughly 250,000 distinct CDR3 sequences listed, about 96% were seen once. The sequencing input was CD4+ T cells from PBMCs. All receptors derive from a human donor with Susac syndrome.

The DNA for the CDR3 is TGTGCCAGCAGTTTAGCAGGGGGGTTTGAAGCTTTCTTT. Translation: CASSLAGGFEAFF. The gene calls are TRBV12-3 or TRBV12-4 and TRBJ1-1, with D possibly being TRBD1 (6 bases). The CDR3 spans 13 residues. V lost 0 bases and J 7 bases, leaving 9 bases between the germline ends.

The rearrangement uses TRBV6-5 and TRBJ1-4; D not resolved. CDR1 and CDR2 from the germline V gene are MNHEY and SVGAGI. The CDR3 length is 15 residues. Trimming stripped 0 bases from V and 5 bases from J, with 10 bases between. CDR3 in amino acids: CASSYSPRRNEKLFF. DNA for the CDR3: TGTGCCAGCAGTTACTCTCCCAGACGGAATGAAAAACTGTTTTTT.

The rearrangement links TRBV20-1 to TRBJ2-7; TRBD2 aligns across 8 bases. The V gene's germline CDR1 is DFQATT and CDR2 SNEGSKA (reference sequence). Losses at the gene ends were 3 bases for V and 5 bases for J; bases not matched to a gene: 12. This CDR3 contains 15 residues. CDR3 sequence: CSARNSGTSGDEQYF. CDR3 DNA: TGCAGTGCTAGGAATAGCGGGACGAGTGGAGACGAGCAGTACTTC.

This chain connects TRBV20-1 to TRBJ2-5, with TRBD2 identical over 9 bases. Germline CDR1 reads DFQATT; CDR2 reads SNEGSKA (reference sequence). CDR3 length: 14 amino acids. DNA for the CDR3: TGCAGCTGCCCGGTTGCGGGAGGGCCGGAGACCCAGTACTTC. Translating gives CSCPVAGGPETQYF.

J is TRBJ2-1 and V is TRBV7-3; D possibly uses TRBD1 or TRBD2 (5 bases each). Germline V gene sequence: CDR1 SGHTA, CDR2 FQGTGA. Trimming cost V 5 bases and J 3 bases, with 14 bases left between them. The CDR3 is 15 amino acids. The CDR3 bases are TGTGCCAGCAGCAGAGAGAGGGGTAACTACAATGAGCAGTTCTTC. Protein: CASSRERGNYNEQFF.

The V and J genes are TRBV29-1 and TRBJ1-1; D unclear. This CDR3 has 12 amino acids. V was pared by 6 bases and J by 7 bases, with 15 bases between. In germline, CDR1 is SQVTM, CDR2 ANQGSEA. The CDR3 reads CSVSPGLVEAFF. CDR3 DNA: TGCAGCGTATCACCGGGCCTCGTTGAAGCTTTCTTT.

The chain has TRBV20-1 and TRBJ2-2; the D is unclear. The CDR3 consists of 15 residues. The germline V gene has CDR1 DFQATT and CDR2 SNEGSKA (reference sequence). Trimming took 6 bases from V and 1 from J, leaving 15 bases between them. CDR3 sequence reads: CSATGPFWNTGELFF. In DNA, the CDR3 is TGCAGTGCAACCGGACCGTTTTGGAACACCGGGGAGCTGTTTTTT.

V and J are TRBV28 and TRBJ2-5, with 12 bases identical to TRBD2. The CDR3 totals 16 residues. The V and J ends lost 5 bases and 4 bases, in that order; junction bases with no gene match: 8. CDR1 MDHEN and CDR2 SYDVKM come from the germline V gene. CDR3 loop: CASSHGLAGRGETQYF. The CDR3 DNA is TGTGCCAGCAGTCATGGACTAGCGGGGAGGGGAGAGACCCAGTACTTC.

The gene calls are TRBV29-1 and TRBJ2-4; the D call may be TRBD1 or TRBD2 (6 bases each). V was cut by 7 bases and J by 8 bases, with 24 bases left in between. The CDR3 consists of 15 residues. Germline CDR1 is SQVTM and CDR2 is ANQGSEA. The CDR3 DNA is TGCAGCGCCCATAAAGGTCCGGGAGAGGGGGACATTCAGTACTTC. Its protein product is CSAHKGPGEGDIQYF.

The rearrangement joins TRBV29-1 to TRBJ2-7; no firm D call. The CDR3 consists of 13 residues. V lost 3 bases to trimming and J lost 0 bases, with 9 bases between them. The germline V gene encodes CDR1 SQVTM and CDR2 ANQGSEA. CDR3 loop: CSVDGATSYEQYF. The CDR3 region has the DNA TGCAGCGTTGATGGTGCCACCTCCTACGAGCAGTACTTC.

This clonotype was found once. V gene TRBV30 combines with J gene TRBJ2-3; weak D call: TRBD1 (5 bases). CDR1 and CDR2 from the germline V gene are GTSNPN and SVGIG (reference sequence). The germline V and J ends were trimmed by 4 bases and 5 bases, with 13 bases remaining between them. The CDR3 is made up of 13 amino acids. This chain's CDR3 is CAWNRGLGDTQYF. In DNA form, the CDR3 reads TGTGCCTGGAATAGGGGCCTAGGAGATACGCAGTATTTT. Variable domain in full (rest from reference TRBV30 and TRBJ2-3): SQTIHQWPATLVQPVGSPLSLECTVEGTSNPNLYWYRQAAGRGLQLLFYSVGIGQISSEVPQNLSASRPQDRQFILSSKKLLLSDSGFYLCAWNRGLGDTQYFGPGTRLTVL.

The chain employs TRBV19 and TRBJ2-1; 12 positions agree with TRBD2. Germline lookup yields CDR1 LNHDA and CDR2 SQIVND (reference sequence). J was trimmed by 9 bases and V by 3 bases; bases with no gene match: 6. This CDR3 contains 15 residues. The CDR3 DNA reads TGTGCCAGTAGTATTCTAGCGGGAGGGGTAGGTGAGCAGTTCTTC. Its protein product is CASSILAGGVGEQFF.

Here the CDR3 DNA reads TGTGCCAGCAGTTCACGGCGGCCATCGGGCACAGATACGCAGTATTTT. Translating it yields CASSSRRPSGTDTQYF. The chain couples TRBV27 to TRBJ2-3; D unresolved. The length of the CDR3 is 16 residues. With 4 bases removed from V and 1 base from J, the gap between germline ends came to 15 bases. CDR1 and CDR2 (germline): MNHEY, SMNVEV (reference sequence).

The rearrangement links TRBV18 to TRBJ2-7, with TRBD2 matching over 7 bases. The V gene end was trimmed by 4 bases and the J gene end by 3 bases; junction bases not matched to a gene: 12. The CDR3 spans 16 residues. In germline, CDR1 is KGHSH, CDR2 LQKENI. DNA of the CDR3: TGTGCCAGCTCACGGCCCCTGGGAGGGAGACACTACGAGCAGTACTTC. Its translation: CASSRPLGGRHYEQYF. Drawing the rest from reference TRBV18 and TRBJ2-7, the complete variable domain is NAGVMQNPRHLVRRRGQEARLRCSPMKGHSHVYWYRQLPEEGLKFMVYLQKENIIDESGMPKERFSAEFPKEGPSILRIQQVVRGDSAAYFCASSRPLGGRHYEQYFGPGTRLTVT.

This rearrangement joins TRBV25-1 to TRBJ2-7; 8 bases match TRBD2. After removal of 4 bases from V and 4 bases from J, the junction contained 6 bases not matched to a gene. CDR3 length equals 14 residues. Germline V gene sequence: CDR1 MGHDK, CDR2 SYGVNS. Here the CDR3 reads CASSAGGGRYEQYF. DNA for the CDR3: TGTGCCAGCAGTGCCGGGGGCGGGAGGTACGAGCAGTACTTC.

The gene calls are TRBV12-3 or TRBV12-4 and TRBJ1-4, with TRBD1 identical over 9 bases. The V and J ends lost 5 bases and 7 bases, in that order; junction bases with no gene match: 5. There are 14 residues in the CDR3. In DNA, the CDR3 is TGTGCCAGCAGTCTTACGACAGGGGGTGAAAAACTGTTTTTT. Translated, it gives CASSLTTGGEKLFF.

The chain links TRBV5-1 to TRBJ2-1, with no clear D. Germline V gene data show CDR1 as SGHRS and CDR2 as YFSETQ. The CDR3 is 13 amino acids. V was cut by 5 bases and J by 7 bases, with 13 bases left in between. The CDR3 loop reads CASSIDHPNEQFF. CDR3 DNA sequence: TGCGCCAGCAGTATCGACCACCCGAATGAGCAGTTCTTC. Full variable domain (remainder filled in from reference TRBV5-1 and TRBJ2-1): KAGVTQTPRYLIKTRGQQVTLSCSPISGHRSVSWYQQTPGQGLQFLFEYFSETQRNKGNFPGRFSGRQFSNSRSEMNVSTLELGDSALYLCASSIDHPNEQFFGPGTRLTVL.

The gene calls are TRBV29-1 and TRBJ2-2; 8 bases fit TRBD1. The CDR3 spans 16 residues. CDR1 is SQVTM, CDR2 ANQGSEA, per germline. Trimming took 5 bases from V and 0 from J; bases not matched to a gene: 8. The CDR3 DNA follows: TGCAGCGTTCAGGGCCCAGGGGGCGCGAACACCGGGGAGCTGTTTTTT. This codes for CSVQGPGGANTGELFF.

CDR3 DNA sequence: TGTGCCAGCAGCGCCTCAGGGCGGATCACTGAAGCTTTCTTT. Its translation: CASSASGRITEAFF. V usage is TRBV7-3 and J usage is TRBJ1-1; a weak D match, TRBD1 (5 bases). The CDR3 runs 14 residues. The germline gives CDR1 SGHTA, CDR2 FQGTGA. The V gene lost 5 bases and the J gene lost 4 bases, with 14 bases spanning the gap.

The rearrangement links TRBV7-9 to TRBJ2-7; 10 bases match TRBD2. CDR3 length: 15 amino acids. CDR1 and CDR2 (germline): SEHNR, FQNEAQ (reference sequence). With V trimmed by 2 bases and J by 2 bases, 3 bases remained unmatched. CDR3: CASSLSAGGPYEQYF. The CDR3 DNA reads TGTGCCAGCAGCTTATCAGCGGGAGGGCCCTACGAGCAGTACTTC.

J is TRBJ1-5 and V is TRBV24-1; D unclear. Trimming removed 3 bases from V and 7 bases from J, with 6 bases in between. The CDR3 sequence is 12 residues long. The germline V gene encodes CDR1 KGHDR and CDR2 SFDVKD. DNA of the CDR3: TGTGCCACCAGTGATCCGGGCCAGCCCCAGCATTTT. The encoded protein is CATSDPGQPQHF.

The chain employs TRBV30 and TRBJ1-5; 9 nucleotides match TRBD1. Per germline, CDR1 GTSNPN and CDR2 SVGIG (reference sequence). The V segment lost 8 bases and the J segment 3 bases; nucleotides outside the gene matches: 5. The CDR3 covers 13 residues. The CDR3: CATGQGPNQPQHF. CDR3 nucleotides: TGTGCCACGGGACAGGGACCCAATCAGCCCCAGCATTTT.

This chain connects TRBV6-5 to TRBJ1-1; tentatively, D is TRBD1 (6 bases). Germline V gives CDR1 MNHEY, CDR2 SVGAGI. The CDR3 runs 18 residues. V gave up 0 bases and J gave up 5 bases, with 22 bases separating them. The CDR3, as DNA: TGTGCCAGCAGTTACTCCACGATGTCAGACAGGTCGAAGACTGAAGCTTTCTTT. Its protein product is CASSYSTMSDRSKTEAFF.

This chain links TRBV28 with TRBJ1-2; weak D call: TRBD1 (6 bases). Trimming took 8 bases from V and 4 from J, leaving 8 bases between them. The CDR3 has 11 amino acids. Per the germline V gene, CDR1 is MDHEN and CDR2 is SYDVKM. CDR3 coding DNA: TGTGCCAGCGAGACAGGCTATGGCTACACCTTC. Protein product: CASETGYGYTF.